Shown below are 30 T cell receptor beta chains from a single sample sequenced in a study of memory CD4+ T cells and cytomegalovirus serostatus. Data came from immunoSEQ multiplex PCR; TCRdb stores just in-frame clones and leaves some out. The data contain around 33,000 clones, around four fifths of them seen just once; the ten biggest clones take up 0.63%. The sort gate was single viable CD3+CD4+CD8-CD45RO+ cells for memory CD4+ T cells. The material sequenced was memory CD4+ T cells from blood. These receptor sequences come from an adult in good health and CMV-seronegative. Some clones in this sample may be carry-over from other donors' samples.

The chain recombines TRBV19 with TRBJ2-2, with 8 bases lining up with TRBD1. There are 16 residues in the CDR3. Germline assignment: CDR1 LNHDA and CDR2 SQIVND (reference sequence). Unmatched junction bases numbered 10, after V lost 7 bases and J lost 3 bases. The CDR3 nucleotides are TGTGCCAGTATCACAGGGGGGACGGTCGACACCGGGGAGCTGTTTTTT. Translation: CASITGGTVDTGELFF.

The chain is built from TRBV30 and TRBJ2-3; the D gene could be TRBD1 or TRBD2 (5 bases each). The CDR3 is 12 residues long. Germline values: CDR1 GTSNPN, CDR2 SVGIG (reference sequence). Trimming removed 3 bases at V and 2 bases at J, with 6 bases between. CDR3 in amino acids: CAWRGVTDTQYF. The CDR3 region has the DNA TGTGCCTGGAGGGGGGTCACAGATACGCAGTATTTT.

V and J are TRBV25-1 and TRBJ1-2; no firm D call. This CDR3 has 14 residues. V dropped 4 bases and J dropped 4 bases, with 13 bases sitting between them. Germline lookup yields CDR1 MGHDK and CDR2 SYGVNS. CDR3 coding DNA: TGTGCCAGCAGTGCCCGACGGAGTACCTATGGCTACACCTTC. This sequence encodes CASSARRSTYGYTF.

The V call is TRBV14, the J call TRBJ1-2, with D unclear. Trimming took off 4 bases at V and 7 bases at J, with 16 bases between the two ends. The CDR3 runs 14 residues. Germline CDR1 reads SGHDN; CDR2 reads FVKESK. CDR3 in DNA: TGTGCCAGCAGCCGACAAACGGGGTGGGGTGGCTACACCTTC. Protein sequence: CASSRQTGWGGYTF.

This clone has a handful of counts. This chain joins TRBV11-3 and TRBJ1-1, with D perhaps matching TRBD1 (5 bases). CDR3 size: 14 residues. CDR1 is SGHNT and CDR2 is YENEEA in the germline V gene. The germline V and J ends were trimmed by 2 bases and 3 bases, with 10 bases remaining between them. The CDR3 sequence: CASSLQGGDTEAFF. The CDR3 DNA reads TGTGCCAGCAGCTTACAGGGCGGGGACACTGAAGCTTTCTTT.

The chain combines TRBV18 with TRBJ1-1, with D tentatively TRBD1 (6 bases). Trimming shortened V by 2 bases and J by 6 bases, and 10 bases separated the two germline ends. Per the germline V gene, CDR1 is KGHSH and CDR2 is LQKENI. This CDR3 is built from 13 residues. The CDR3 protein is CASSPGGGSEAFF. CDR3 DNA sequence: TGTGCCAGCTCACCAGGAGGGGGTTCTGAAGCTTTCTTT.

The genes are TRBV5-1 and TRBJ2-2, with 8 bases matching TRBD2. The CDR3 consists of 15 residues. CDR1 and CDR2 (germline): SGHRS, YFSETQ. With 4 bases clipped from V and 1 base from J, the junction kept 3 bases outside the gene matches. The CDR3: CASSKLAENTGELFF. CDR3 bases: TGCGCCAGCAGCAAACTAGCGGAGAACACCGGGGAGCTGTTTTTT.

CDR3 protein: CASSRQGGDQPQHF. The CDR3 DNA is TGCGCCAGCAGCCGACAGGGAGGCGATCAGCCCCAGCATTTT. The chain joins TRBV4-1 to TRBJ1-5, with 7 bases matching TRBD1. The CDR3 covers 14 residues. From germline, CDR1 is MGHRA and CDR2 YSYEKL. J gave up 5 bases and V 4 bases, and 5 bases lay outside the gene matches.

The rearrangement joins TRBV7-9 to TRBJ1-3; D not resolved. The V end was cut by 2 bases, the J end by 3 bases, with 8 bases between. Germline V gives CDR1 SEHNR, CDR2 FQNEAQ (reference sequence). The CDR3 contains 14 residues. The CDR3 nucleotides are TGTGCCAGCAGCTTACCGTACGGTGGAAACACCATATATTTT. Residues: CASSLPYGGNTIYF.

A few counts support this clone. CDR3 sequence: CSVAEQANTEAFF. The CDR3 nucleotides read TGCAGCGTTGCGGAGCAAGCGAACACTGAAGCTTTCTTT. V and J are TRBV29-1 and TRBJ1-1; unclear D gene. The CDR3 has 13 residues. Germline V gene data show CDR1 as SQVTM and CDR2 as ANQGSEA. V lost 4 bases, J lost 1 base, and 10 bases lay in between.

This chain links TRBV12-1 with TRBJ2-2; the table's D gene call, TRBD2, was not cross checked with the DNA. TRBV12-1 is reported as a pseudogene. This CDR3 comprises 15 residues. In nucleotides, the CDR3 is TGTGCCAGCAGCTTTGTGGGGGGTCTGGCCGGGGAGCTGTTTTTT. It specifies CASSFVGGLAGELFF.

This clone turned up a few times. V gene TRBV10-1 combines with J gene TRBJ2-7; 8 bases fit TRBD1. The germline CDR1 and CDR2 sequences are WNHNN and SYGVQD (reference sequence). The CDR3 consists of 13 residues. V trimming: 5 bases; J trimming: 6 bases; junction bases outside the gene matches: 6. In DNA, the CDR3 is TGCGCCAGCAGTCGGGACAGGACTGGCGAGCAGTACTTC. As protein: CASSRDRTGEQYF.

In its sample, this clone is medium-sized. This chain joins TRBV4-1 and TRBJ1-6, with TRBD1 matching 9 bases. V lost 1 base, J lost 4 bases, and 2 bases stayed unmatched. The CDR3 totals 16 residues. Germline loops: CDR1 MGHRA, CDR2 YSYEKL. CDR3 region: CASSQVGTGYNSPLHF. The DNA for the CDR3 is TGCGCCAGCAGCCAAGTAGGGACAGGGTATAATTCACCCCTCCACTTT.

V and J are TRBV14 and TRBJ2-2; TRBD1 matches at 9 bases. This CDR3 is 13 amino acids long. The V and J ends lost 4 bases and 6 bases, in that order; junction bases with no gene match: 0. Germline CDR1 and CDR2: SGHDN and FVKESK. This CDR3 reads CASSRDRAGELFF. The CDR3, as DNA: TGTGCCAGCAGCCGGGACAGGGCCGGGGAGCTGTTTTTT.

This clone was detected a few times. The gene calls are TRBV10-3 and TRBJ2-3, with D perhaps TRBD1 or TRBD2 (5 bases each). Germline V gives CDR1 ENHRY, CDR2 SYGVKD. The CDR3 has 14 residues. The germline V and J ends were trimmed by 8 bases and 3 bases, with 15 bases remaining between them. CDR3 residues: CAIGTRIPTDTQYF. The CDR3 coding sequence is TGTGCCATCGGGACCCGGATACCAACAGATACGCAGTATTTT.

V usage is TRBV30 and J usage is TRBJ2-3; 8 bases match TRBD1. V dropped 3 bases and J dropped 4; count of bases not matched to a gene: 9. The CDR3 sequence is 15 residues long. Germline CDR1 GTSNPN, CDR2 SVGIG (reference sequence). In DNA, the CDR3 is TGTGCCTGGAGGTCGGACAGGGAGGATGCAGATACGCAGTATTTT. It codes for CAWRSDREDADTQYF.

V and J are TRBV7-9 and TRBJ1-4; no clear D gene. Germline CDR1 reads SEHNR; CDR2 reads FQNEAQ (reference sequence). The CDR3 extends over 12 amino acids. Between the trimmed V and J ends, which lost 2 bases and 7 bases, there was a span of 5 bases. The CDR3 nucleotides read TGTGCCAGCAGCTTAACACGTGAAAAACTGTTTTTT. Residues: CASSLTREKLFF. Looking up the rest from reference TRBV7-9 and TRBJ1-4 gives the full variable domain: DTGVSQNPRHKITKRGQNVTFRCDPISEHNRLYWYRQTLGQGPEFLTYFQNEAQLEKSRLLSDRFSAERPKGSFSTLEIQRTEQGDSAMYLCASSLTREKLFFGSGTQLSVL.

This chain uses TRBV15 with TRBJ2-1, with TRBD2 identical over 7 bases. The length of the CDR3 is 16 residues. The junction had 8 bases not matched to a gene; V was cut back by 0 bases and J by 6 bases. Germline V gene lookup returns CDR1 LNHNV and CDR2 YYDKDF (reference sequence). CDR3 region: CATSRDLAGNFNEQFF. The CDR3 coding sequence is TGTGCCACCAGCAGAGATTTAGCGGGTAATTTCAATGAGCAGTTCTTC.

V and J are TRBV5-8 and TRBJ1-1, with D maybe TRBD1 (6 bases). This CDR3 spans 13 amino acids. CDR1 is SGHTS, CDR2 YDEGEE, per germline. V was clipped by 4 bases and J by 8 bases, with 15 bases between them. The CDR3 DNA reads TGTGCCAGCAGCAGACAGGCCGCCTGGGAAGCTTTCTTT. Translating gives CASSRQAAWEAFF.

This chain links TRBV19 with TRBJ1-2; D might be TRBD1 (6 bases). The CDR3 totals 17 residues. The V gene's germline CDR1 is LNHDA and CDR2 SQIVND (reference sequence). V was shortened by 6 bases and J by 3 bases, with 23 bases between the two germline ends. The CDR3 sequence is CASRGGPQSSHYYGYTF. The CDR3 DNA is TGTGCCAGTAGAGGGGGGCCACAGAGCTCCCACTACTATGGCTACACCTTC.

V and J are TRBV18 and TRBJ2-1; D uncertain. This CDR3 is 15 amino acids long. V was cut by 1 base and J by 0 bases, with 7 bases left in between. The germline V gene encodes CDR1 KGHSH and CDR2 LQKENI. The CDR3 bases are TGTGCCAGCTCACCACGGTCAGTCTCCTACAATGAGCAGTTCTTC. It specifies CASSPRSVSYNEQFF.

The chain links TRBV4-1 to TRBJ1-5, with a weak D call TRBD1 (6 bases). The germline V gene has CDR1 MGHRA and CDR2 YSYEKL. The CDR3 has 16 amino acids. V lost 1 base and J lost 4, with 14 bases in between. Written as DNA, the CDR3 is TGCGCCAGCAGCCAAGCGGGACAATTGAGAAATCAGCCCCAGCATTTT. Encoded protein: CASSQAGQLRNQPQHF.

The chain uses TRBV5-1 and TRBJ1-2; D ambiguous. The CDR3 totals 14 residues. V was pared by 4 bases and J by 2 bases, with 12 bases between. Germline loops: CDR1 SGHRS, CDR2 YFSETQ. In nucleotides, the CDR3 is TGCGCCAGCAGCCCTCGGGCGAGCAACTATGGCTACACCTTC. Encoded protein: CASSPRASNYGYTF.

The V gene is TRBV9, the J gene TRBJ1-1; D may be TRBD1 (6 bases). V gave up 3 bases and J gave up 0 bases, with 9 bases separating them. This CDR3 has 14 amino acids. The germline CDR1 and CDR2 sequences are SGDLS and YYNGEE. Here the CDR3 reads CASSATGVNTEAFF. CDR3 DNA: TGTGCCAGCAGCGCGACAGGAGTGAACACTGAAGCTTTCTTT.

The rearrangement links TRBV29-1 to TRBJ2-3; D is unclear. The CDR3 consists of 11 residues. V lost 5 bases, J lost 3 bases, and 6 bases lay in between. The germline gives CDR1 SQVTM, CDR2 ANQGSEA. The CDR3 DNA reads as TGCAGCGTTCGTCAAACAGATACGCAGTATTTT. Its protein product is CSVRQTDTQYF.

The chain carries TRBV19 and TRBJ1-2, with TRBD1 as a possible D gene (6 bases). CDR3 size: 15 residues. The ends were cut back, 6 bases at V and 2 bases at J, with 16 bases in the middle. Germline V gene data show CDR1 as LNHDA and CDR2 as SQIVND (reference sequence). The CDR3 DNA reads TGTGCCAGTAGCCTGACGGGGGGGCAAAACTATGGCTACACCTTC. As protein: CASSLTGGQNYGYTF.

This chain uses TRBV11-2 with TRBJ1-1, with D maybe TRBD1 (5 bases). The CDR3 has 13 residues. Germline values: CDR1 SGHAT, CDR2 FQNNGV. Trimming shortened V by 5 bases and J by 4 bases, and 11 bases separated the two germline ends. The CDR3 nucleotides are TGTGCCAGCAGCAGAGGGGTCCCCACTGAAGCTTTCTTT. Protein: CASSRGVPTEAFF.

This chain links TRBV30 with TRBJ1-2, with a weak D call TRBD1 (5 bases). The germline V gene encodes CDR1 GTSNPN and CDR2 SVGIG (reference sequence). CDR3 length: 10 residues. V gave up 8 bases and J gave up 6 bases, with 10 bases separating them. The CDR3 nucleotides are TGTGCCGCAGGGAGGCATGGCTACACCTTC. It codes for CAAGRHGYTF.

This chain joins TRBV28 and TRBJ2-5; maybe TRBD1 (6 bases). The CDR3 totals 13 residues. V lost 3 bases and J 1 base, leaving 6 bases between the germline ends. Germline CDR1 MDHEN, CDR2 SYDVKM. Here the CDR3 reads CASSLDSQETQYF. As DNA, the CDR3 is TGTGCCAGCAGTTTGGACAGCCAAGAGACCCAGTACTTC. Using reference TRBV28 and TRBJ2-5 for the parts outside the CDR3, the full variable domain is DVKVTQSSRYLVKRTGEKVFLECVQDMDHENMFWYRQDPGLGLRLIYFSYDVKMKEKGDIPEGYSVSREKKERFSLILESASTNQTSMYLCASSLDSQETQYFGPGTRLLVL.

The V and J genes are TRBV11-3 and TRBJ2-7, with D hard to call. The CDR3 is 16 amino acids. CDR1 and CDR2 (germline): SGHNT, YENEEA. Trimming cost V 0 bases and J 3 bases, with 15 bases left between them. The chain's CDR3 is CASSLDYGRLGYEQYF. The CDR3 nucleotides are TGTGCCAGCAGCTTAGATTATGGAAGGCTCGGCTACGAGCAGTACTTC.